This entry features one T cell receptor (beta chain) sequence. Its antigen is undetermined. The data were obtained in a study of shared clonotypes between healthy human individuals. Study-wide results and caveats: Investigators expected sequencing depth to affect clonotype sharing among donors.

Looked up from germline, CDR1 is KGHSH and CDR2 is LQKENI. The V and J ends lost 3 bases and 3 bases, in that order; junction bases with no gene match: 7. The CDR3 consists of 15 residues. Evenly divided among several immunoSEQ plates was the genomic DNA of each subset. TCRdb's table, derived via immunoSEQ multiplex PCR, lists solely in-frame clones and lacks some. The sample contains a few hundred thousand clones, around three quarters of which appear only once. The sample taken for sequencing was PBMCs. The clonotype comes from a woman in her thirties or forties in good health. Some clones in this sample may be carry-over from other donors' samples. This chain links TRBV18 with TRBJ1-1; 7 positions agree with TRBD1. CDR3 sequence reads: CASSPLGGEDTEAFF. DNA of the CDR3: TGTGCCAGCTCACCCTTAGGGGGCGAAGACACTGAAGCTTTCTTT. Drawing the rest from reference TRBV18 and TRBJ1-1, the complete variable domain is NAGVMQNPRHLVRRRGQEARLRCSPMKGHSHVYWYRQLPEEGLKFMVYLQKENIIDESGMPKERFSAEFPKEGPSILRIQQVVRGDSAAYFCASSPLGGEDTEAFFGQGTRLTVV.